The source of this TCR beta chain is a study of blood T cell repertoires in COVID-19. The overall study: T cells, B-cell-depleted T cells, or PBMCs provided the cDNA or gDNA that served as material.

V was trimmed by 0 bases and J by 4 bases, leaving 12 bases between them. This CDR3 is 15 amino acids long. Germline V lookup: CDR1 LGHDT, CDR2 YNNKEL (reference sequence). TCRdb's table, derived via immunoSEQ multiplex PCR, lists solely in-frame clones and lacks some. The sample lists approximately 180,000 clones; around 83% were seen once. Sample: PBMCs or T cells enriched from blood (not recorded which). The rearrangement links TRBV3-1 (or the pseudogene TRBV3-2) to TRBJ1-2; D is ambiguous. The receptor was isolated from a man aged 50-60 years who had recovered from COVID-19. In DNA form, the CDR3 reads TGTGCCAGCAGCCAAGAAAGGACTTGGGGCTATGGCTACACCTTC. Translation: CASSQERTWGYGYTF.